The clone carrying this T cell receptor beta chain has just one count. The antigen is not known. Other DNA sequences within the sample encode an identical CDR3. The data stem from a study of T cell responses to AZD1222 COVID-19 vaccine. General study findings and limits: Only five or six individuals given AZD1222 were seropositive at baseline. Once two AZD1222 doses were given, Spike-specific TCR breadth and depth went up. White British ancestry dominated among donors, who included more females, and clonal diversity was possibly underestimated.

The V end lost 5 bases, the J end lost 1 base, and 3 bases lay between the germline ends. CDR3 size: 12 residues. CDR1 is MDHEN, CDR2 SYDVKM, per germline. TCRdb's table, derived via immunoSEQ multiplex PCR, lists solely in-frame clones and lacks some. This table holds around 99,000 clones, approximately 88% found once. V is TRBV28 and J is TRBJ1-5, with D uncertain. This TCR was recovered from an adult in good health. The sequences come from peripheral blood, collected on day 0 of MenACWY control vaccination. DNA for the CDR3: TGTGCCAGCAGTAGGAGCAATCAGCCCCAGCATTTT. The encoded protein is CASSRSNQPQHF.